The clone carrying this TCR beta chain has more than one count but fewer than ten. Its matching antigen is unknown. Sequencing used immunoSEQ multiplex PCR; TCRdb keeps in-frame clones, though not all of them. The data hold tens of thousands of clones, with roughly four fifths observed a single time. The data derive from a study of radiotherapy plus CTLA-4 blockade in lung cancer. Study-level background: Disease control was achieved by over 25% of patients, and objective responses by 15% to 20%.

Focal radiation plus CTLA-4 blockade with ipilimumab was given to patients with chemo-refractory metastatic non-small-cell lung cancer. General study findings and limits: Reportedly, early blood T cell clone dynamics best predicted response, with interferon-beta. There was expansion of tumor-derived TCR clones in blood after radiotherapy plus ipilimumab.

V lost 6 bases, J lost 5 bases, and 13 bases lay in between. The CDR3 runs to 13 residues. Germline CDR1 reads LGHNT; CDR2 reads FRNRAP. V and J are TRBV12-5 and TRBJ1-2, with D maybe TRBD1 (5 bases). The sequence came from a human donor with non-small cell lung cancer that progressed on radiotherapy plus ipilimumab. Sequenced here: peripheral blood, sampled from a patient treated with radiotherapy plus ipilimumab. The CDR3: CASGHDSQYGYTF. Written as DNA, the CDR3 is TGTGCTAGTGGACATGACAGCCAGTATGGCTACACCTTC.